One TCR beta chain is described in this entry. Its antigen remains unidentified. The sample is drawn from a study of cytomegalovirus exposure and HLA in healthy donors. Overall study results and limits: Reported results showed that the classifier diagnosed cytomegalovirus status with high specificity and sensitivity. In vitro checks showed that a few CMV-associated chains really do target CMV antigens.

Both 60 Vbeta primers and 13 Jbeta primers went into the PCR. Sequencing was performed with immunoSEQ multiplex PCR; in TCRdb, only in-frame clones are kept and a portion is missing. The data show approximately 170,000 clones, just over 75% seen once. This CDR3 comprises 14 residues. CDR1 SNHLY and CDR2 FYNNEI come from the germline V gene. Trimming took 1 base from V and 3 from J, leaving 7 bases between them. The chain joins TRBV2 to TRBJ2-1; no definite D call. Sequenced: PBMCs. This clonotype was obtained from a woman in her thirties or forties in good health and CMV-seronegative. CDR3 nucleotide sequence: TGTGCCAGCAGTGAAGTCGGGTACTACAATGAGCAGTTCTTC. This encodes CASSEVGYYNEQFF.